One and the same sample provided the 8 T cell receptor beta chains below, sequenced in a study of T cells in Graves' hyperthyroidism and ophthalmopathy. Amplified TCR beta CDR3 regions derived from RNA transcripts. In the first-round RT-PCR of the TCR CDR3, the HTBI primer set was used. MiXCR, run by TCRdb on the multiplex PCR reads, gives a single entry per CDR3 protein. The sample consists of about 720,000 distinct CDR3 sequences, around 15% of them appearing once. Material: blood. These receptors came from a man aged 18 to 35 with Graves' hyperthyroidism.

This clonotype was found a few times. CDR3 nucleotide sequence: TGCAGTGCTAGGGGTTGGCACACAGGAGAGGGTTTTCAGCCCCAGCATTTT. It codes for CSARGWHTGEGFQPQHF. The chain joins TRBV20-1 to TRBJ1-5, with D possibly being TRBD1 (5 bases). The CDR3 totals 17 residues. CDR1 DFQATT and CDR2 SNEGSKA come from the germline V gene (reference sequence). V shed 3 bases and J shed 6 bases, with 24 bases lying between them.

This clonotype was picked up many times. The chain combines TRBV7-8 with TRBJ1-1; the D gene is possibly TRBD1 (6 bases). CDR1 is SGHVS, CDR2 FQNEAQ, per germline. This CDR3 is built from 16 residues. Between the trimmed V and J ends, which lost 5 bases and 1 base, there was a span of 17 bases. Written as DNA, the CDR3 is TGTGCCAGCAGCCCTCTGGCGCAGGGGTCGAACACTGAAGCTTTCTTT. Its translation is CASSPLAQGSNTEAFF. Complete variable domain (other parts from reference TRBV7-8 and TRBJ1-1): GAGVSQSPRYKVAKRGQDVALRCDPISGHVSLFWYQQALGQGPEFLTYFQNEAQLDKSGLPSDRFFAERPEGSVSTLKIQRTQQEDSAVYLCASSPLAQGSNTEAFFGQGTRLTVV.

This clonotype was found a few times. V gene TRBV5-4 combines with J gene TRBJ2-1; the match to TRBD2 covers 7 bases. The CDR3 consists of 15 residues. Germline lookup yields CDR1 SGHNT and CDR2 YYREEE (reference sequence). The junction had 8 bases not matched to a gene; V was cut back by 1 base and J by 7 bases. The CDR3 region has the DNA TGTGCCAGCAGCTTGCTCTTGCGGGAGAAGAATGAGCAGTTCTTC. It yields the protein CASSLLLREKNEQFF.

Here the CDR3 DNA reads TGTGCCAGCAGCCCAAGGACAGGGGTTAACGAGCAGTACTTC. This sequence encodes CASSPRTGVNEQYF. The rearrangement joins TRBV5-5 to TRBJ2-7; 9 nucleotides align to TRBD1. The J segment lost 5 bases and the V segment lost 4 bases, leaving 7 bases of the junction unmatched. The CDR3 runs 14 residues. The germline CDR1 and CDR2 sequences are SGHKS and YYEKEE (reference sequence).

CDR3 nucleotide sequence: TGTGCCAGCAGTCGCGGGACAGGGGAAGAGACCCAGTACTTC. It specifies CASSRGTGEETQYF. The chain employs TRBV27 and TRBJ2-5; 10 positions match TRBD1. CDR1 and CDR2 from the germline V gene are MNHEY and SMNVEV (reference sequence). The CDR3 is made up of 14 amino acids. V was clipped by 5 bases and J by 3 bases; unmatched bases: 3.

In its sample, this clonotype was seen many times. This chain links TRBV12-3 or TRBV12-4 with TRBJ2-3; D gene unclear. CDR3 length: 12 amino acids. V dropped 7 bases and J dropped 4 bases, with 9 bases sitting between them. CDR3 sequence (DNA): TGTGCCAGCACAATTAATGCAGATACGCAGTATTTT. It specifies CASTINADTQYF.

This clonotype was seen ten or more times. V is TRBV28 and J is TRBJ2-6; D gene unclear. Trimming removed 3 bases at V and 4 bases at J, with 7 bases between. From germline, CDR1 is MDHEN and CDR2 SYDVKM. The CDR3 consists of 14 residues. The CDR3 protein is CASSFSPGANVLTF. The CDR3 DNA reads TGTGCCAGCAGTTTCAGTCCGGGGGCCAACGTCCTGACTTTC.

This rearrangement joins TRBV6-1 to TRBJ1-1; 8 bases are shared with TRBD1. Germline CDR1 and CDR2: MNHNS and SASEGT. CDR3 length: 13 residues. The V segment lost 6 bases and the J segment 5 bases; nucleotides outside the gene matches: 5. The CDR3 DNA reads as TGTGCCAGCAGCGTCAGGGGGCGGACTGAAGCTTTCTTT. This sequence encodes CASSVRGRTEAFF.